This paragraph reports one TCR beta chain. Its specificity is not known. The data were obtained in a study of cytomegalovirus exposure and HLA in healthy donors. Study overall: From some 180 million T cells, an earlier analysis saw some 120 million unique TCR beta sequences.

Broader study findings: There were several of the most significant clusters that appeared linked to common viral pathogens in a later analysis. Presence/absence comparisons presumed near-even sequencing depth among donors. A later analysis reportedly found fewer N-insertions in an Asian-associated ancestry cluster than the roughly 670-donor mean.

Primers for the PCR totalled 60 Vbeta and 13 Jbeta. Repertoires were generated with immunoSEQ multiplex PCR, while TCRdb's copy carries only in-frame clones and drops some. The sample lists 150,000 to 250,000 clones; 79% were seen once. The receptor was derived from a girl aged 5 to 17 in good health and CMV-seropositive. Material for sequencing was PBMCs.

CDR3 amino acids: CASGPTSQLNNEQFF. The CDR3 DNA is TGTGCTAGTGGACCGACTAGCCAGCTGAACAATGAGCAGTTCTTC. V is TRBV12-5 and J is TRBJ2-1, with 7 bases identical to TRBD2. The CDR3 contains 15 residues. Germline assignment: CDR1 LGHNT and CDR2 FRNRAP. Trimming at V came to 6 bases and at J to 5 bases, leaving 10 bases not matched to a gene.